This T cell receptor beta chain was sequenced for a study of T cell repertoires in cytomegalovirus infection. For the study at large: Based on public TCR beta signatures, there were indications of CMV infection and of a matching HLA type.

TCRdb reprocessed the reads with MiXCR, giving one entry per CDR3 protein. The table records roughly 170,000 distinct CDR3 sequences, roughly 22% of them present only once. Of note for this clonotype: Its antigen is unidentified.

Germline loops: CDR1 SGHTA, CDR2 FQGNSA. The CDR3 runs to 15 residues. The V and J ends lost 8 bases and 2 bases, in that order; junction bases with no gene match: 9. The sample here was CD8+ T cells from cultured PBMCs, taken from culture after CMV antigen stimulation. The chain joins TRBV7-2 to TRBJ2-1; TRBD1 matches at 7 bases. The receptor was derived from a human donor in good health (CMV status not recorded). Some clones in this sample may be carry-over from other donors' samples. Here the CDR3 reads CASGYRGQTYNEQFF. The CDR3 DNA reads as TGTGCCAGCGGATATAGGGGGCAGACCTACAATGAGCAGTTCTTC. Complete variable domain (other parts from reference TRBV7-2 and TRBJ2-1): GAGVSQSPSNKVTEKGKDVELRCDPISGHTALYWYRQSLGQGLEFLIYFQGNSAPDKSGLPSDRFSAERTGGSVSTLTIQRTQQEDSAVYLCASGYRGQTYNEQFFGPGTRLTVL.